Below, one T cell receptor beta chain is given with its context. Its antigen has not been determined. No much larger clone is present one base from it, and per-base qualities are unavailable. This sample was taken from a study of blood T cell repertoires in COVID-19 (dated by TCRdb to 2019 to 2021). Regarding the research as a whole: Collaborator samples came from the United States, Italy and Spain and covered acute and convalescent phases of COVID-19. The material from the prospective study consisted of cDNA or gDNA derived from T cells, B-cell-depleted T cells, or PBMCs. Deeply sampled blood TCRbeta repertoires from subjects exposed to, actively infected with, or recovered from COVID-19 were included in the dataset. A freely available public database, intended as a resource for researchers studying the immune response to SARS-CoV-2, is where the repertoires were released. Samples were obtained from the ongoing ImmuneRACE study (first 160 participants) and from about 1,300 subjects provided by 6 global collaborators. A de-identified subject ID, COVID-19 status, age in years and sex were almost always included in the sample metadata. Where available, HLA class I and class II types were taken from metadata supplied by the sample provider and were not determined by assay-based typing. Beyond this particular receptor, the publication reports: Clinical and demographic metadata were provided uncurated, with the amount varying by source and participant.

TCRbeta CDR3 regions were amplified from genomic DNA by means of the immunoSEQ Assay, a bias-controlled multiplex PCR. In the authors' own workflow: Within the assay, amplification of reference gene primers was used to estimate how many nucleated cells each sample contained. Sequence reads were collapsed and filtered to measure the absolute abundance of every unique TCRbeta CDR3 rearrangement. For each sample, productive Simpson clonality was calculated by taking the square root of Simpson's diversity index across productive rearrangements. Not all clones reach the TCRdb copy of this immuneACCESS table, which keeps in-frame sequences only. Checked studies attribute under half of the gap to unresolved V genes and leave the rest unexplained. V and J calls and clone size are those listed in that table; D and trimming were worked out from the DNA. The sample has some 60,000 clones on record, around 82% of them singletons. Roughly a tenth of the sample is taken by the ten largest.

One collaborating source in Seattle enrolled patients while the patients were actively infected and followed the patients over time throughout the course of disease. Whole blood was collected in K2EDTA tubes by collaborating institutions according to the institutions' own protocols. Collaborator samples were shipped for TCRbeta analysis as frozen whole blood, isolated PBMCs, or DNA extracted from either sample type. This TCR was sampled from an elderly man with COVID-19, enrolled during active disease. Source material: peripheral blood.

This receptor carries the CDR3 CASSPGRLSYEQYF. The DNA sequence reads TGTGCCAGCTCACCAGGGAGGTTGTCCTACGAGCAGTACTTC. The chain links TRBV18 with TRBJ2-7, and the D gene may be TRBD2, 6 bases matching. CDR1 and CDR2 are read off the germline V gene as KGHSH and LQKENI. Reading from cysteine to phenylalanine, the CDR3 counts 14 amino acids. The DNA shown is the 42-base CDR3, in frame from base 1. The junction carries 9 bases between V and J, which are trimmed by 2 bases and 1 base respectively.